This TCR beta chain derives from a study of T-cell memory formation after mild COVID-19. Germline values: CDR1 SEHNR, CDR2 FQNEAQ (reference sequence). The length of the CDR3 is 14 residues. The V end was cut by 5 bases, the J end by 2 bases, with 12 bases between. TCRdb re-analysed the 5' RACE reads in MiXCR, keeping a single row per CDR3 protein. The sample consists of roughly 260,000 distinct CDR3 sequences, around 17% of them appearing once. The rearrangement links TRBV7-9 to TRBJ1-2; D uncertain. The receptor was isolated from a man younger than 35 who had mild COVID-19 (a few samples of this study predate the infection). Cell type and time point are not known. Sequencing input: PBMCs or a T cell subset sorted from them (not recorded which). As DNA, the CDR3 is TGTGCCAGCAGCGAAGGGATTGCAAACTATGGCTACACCTTC. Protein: CASSEGIANYGYTF.